A selection of T cell receptor beta chains follows, all from one sample in a study of T cell responses to AZD1222 COVID-19 vaccine. Repertoires were generated with immunoSEQ multiplex PCR, while TCRdb's copy carries only in-frame clones and drops some. Seen here are 110,000 or so clones, about nine tenths observed once, and the top ten hold about 6.5%. Here the sequenced sample was peripheral blood, taken 28 days after the second AZD1222 dose. These receptors all come from an adult who received the AZD1222 COVID-19 vaccine. Each CDR3 is given with its conserved first and last residue. The order of the fields is J gene, V gene, D gene, clone size, CDR3 protein, CDR3 DNA. The D gene is left open where the match is weak. A row's size may be missing; if present it is once, few, many or a size class.

TRBJ2-5	TRBV7-9	NA	NA	CASSSPGPWETQYF	TGTGCCAGCAGCTCCCCGGGGCCCTGGGAGACCCAGTACTTC
TRBJ1-6	TRBV4-3	NA	NA	CASSQEWLSSYNSPLHF	TGCGCCAGCAGCCAAGAGTGGTTGAGCTCCTATAATTCACCCCTCCACTTT
TRBJ1-2	TRBV27	NA	few	CASSSAGHAYGYTF	TGTGCCAGCTCGTCCGCGGGCCACGCCTATGGCTACACCTTC
TRBJ2-1	TRBV20-1	NA	NA	CSARSVNEQFF	TGCAGTGCTAGGAGCGTTAATGAGCAGTTCTTC
TRBJ2-3	TRBV27	TRBD2	NA	CASSLYQAGPGLAGTDTQYF	TGTGCCAGCAGTCTCTATCAGGCAGGGCCTGGACTAGCGGGAACAGATACGCAGTATTTT
TRBJ2-1	TRBV5-8	NA	NA	CASSHLYNEQFF	TGTGCCAGCAGCCATTTATACAATGAGCAGTTCTTC
TRBJ2-7	TRBV7-2	NA	NA	CASSFSRETYEQYF	TGTGCCAGCAGCTTCTCAAGGGAAACCTACGAGCAGTACTTC
TRBJ2-1	TRBV4-1	NA	NA	CASSYTRTAGDEQFF	TGCGCCAGCAGCTACACAAGGACGGCCGGCGATGAGCAGTTCTTC
TRBJ1-2	TRBV5-1	TRBD1	NA	CASSQGQGMGGYTF	TGCGCCAGCAGCCAGGGACAGGGAATGGGGGGCTACACCTTC
TRBJ2-7	TRBV14	TRBD1	NA	CASRETGTGRYEQYF	TGTGCCAGCAGGGAAACCGGGACAGGGAGGTACGAGCAGTACTTC
TRBJ2-7	TRBV28	NA	few	CASSSVVLGYEQYF	TGTGCCAGCAGTTCCGTTGTCCTTGGTTACGAGCAGTACTTC
TRBJ2-7	TRBV19	NA	NA	CASSPPGHRAYEQYF	TGTGCCAGTAGCCCCCCGGGACACAGGGCCTACGAGCAGTACTTC
TRBJ2-5	TRBV29-1	NA	NA	CSVGVQGGKQETQYF	TGCAGCGTTGGGGTACAGGGAGGGAAACAAGAGACCCAGTACTTC
TRBJ2-7	TRBV6-2/TRBV6-3	TRBD1	NA	CASSYDRGLYEQYF	TGTGCCAGCAGTTACGACAGGGGGCTTTACGAGCAGTACTTC
TRBJ1-3	TRBV4-1	NA	NA	CASSQPTATGNTIYF	TGCGCCAGCAGCCAACCGACAGCTACTGGAAACACCATATATTTT
TRBJ2-3	TRBV5-1	NA	NA	CASSVTRKTDTQYF	TGCGCCAGCAGCGTGACTAGGAAAACAGATACGCAGTATTTT
TRBJ2-5	TRBV12-3/TRBV12-4	TRBD2	NA	CATMTSGQETQYF	TGTGCCACGATGACTAGCGGACAAGAGACCCAGTACTTC
TRBJ1-6	TRBV28	NA	NA	CASSFRENSPLHF	TGTGCCAGCAGTTTCAGGGAAAATTCACCCCTCCACTTT
TRBJ2-3	TRBV2	NA	NA	CASSEWGITDTQYF	TGTGCCAGCAGTGAATGGGGGATCACAGATACGCAGTATTTT
TRBJ1-2	TRBV28	TRBD1	NA	CASSSGGAYGYTF	TGTGCCAGCAGTTCAGGGGGCGCCTATGGCTACACCTTC
TRBJ2-7	TRBV5-1	TRBD2	NA	CASSLPGTSGRGSSYEQYF	TGCGCCAGCAGCCTCCCGGGAACTAGCGGACGAGGTTCCTCCTACGAGCAGTACTTC
TRBJ1-5	TRBV19	TRBD1	NA	CASGQGRRNQPQHF	TGTGCCAGTGGACAGGGTAGGCGCAATCAGCCCCAGCATTTT
TRBJ2-4	TRBV7-9	NA	once	CASSSERVGNIQYF	TGTGCCAGCAGCTCTGAGAGGGTGGGAAACATTCAGTACTTC
TRBJ2-4	TRBV4-3	TRBD1	NA	CASSQDTGGRIQYF	TGCGCCAGCAGCCAGGACACAGGGGGGCGCATTCAGTACTTC
TRBJ1-2	TRBV7-2	TRBD1	NA	CASSISDRAYGYTF	TGTGCCAGCAGCATTTCTGACAGGGCGTATGGCTACACCTTC
TRBJ1-1	TRBV6-4	NA	few	CASSPREGGTEAFF	TGTGCCAGCAGTCCCAGGGAGGGGGGCACTGAAGCTTTCTTT
TRBJ2-7	TRBV5-1	TRBD1	NA	CASSGGQGGSYEQYF	TGCGCCAGCAGCGGTGGACAGGGGGGAAGCTACGAGCAGTACTTC
TRBJ1-6	TRBV27	TRBD1	NA	CASSLDRESSPLHF	TGTGCCAGCAGTCTAGACAGGGAGAGTTCACCCCTCCACTTT
TRBJ1-4	TRBV5-5	TRBD1	once	CASSSGQNEKLFF	TGTGCCAGCAGCTCGGGACAGAATGAAAAACTGTTTTTT
TRBJ1-6	TRBV11-2	NA	once	CASSSTVLNSPLHF	TGTGCCAGCAGCTCGACTGTCCTTAATTCACCCCTCCACTTT
TRBJ2-3	TRBV7-2	NA	NA	CASSLVHQPTDTQYF	TGTGCCAGCAGCTTAGTACACCAGCCCACAGATACGCAGTATTTT
TRBJ1-2	TRBV24-1	NA	NA	CATSDSLGYTF	TGTGCCACCAGTGACTCGCTGGGCTACACCTTC
TRBJ2-7	TRBV3-1/TRBV3-2	NA	NA	CASSRAQLVYEQYF	TGTGCCAGCAGCCGGGCCCAACTGGTTTACGAGCAGTACTTC
TRBJ1-1	TRBV6-5	NA	NA	CASNGGSEAFF	TGTGCCAGCAACGGGGGTTCTGAAGCTTTCTTT
TRBJ1-1	TRBV5-1	TRBD1	NA	CASSLERLAPGQGSRFLTEAFF	TGCGCCAGCAGCTTGGAAAGATTAGCCCCGGGACAGGGATCGCGTTTTTTAACTGAAGCTTTCTTT
TRBJ2-7	TRBV5-1	NA	NA	CASSLAGIGYEQYF	TGCGCCAGCAGCTTGGCAGGGATAGGCTACGAGCAGTACTTC
TRBJ2-7	TRBV27	NA	NA	CARPGRGLTGYEQYF	TGTGCCAGACCTGGGCGGGGGCTTACCGGCTACGAGCAGTACTTC
TRBJ1-5	TRBV15	NA	NA	CATSRDLGGYQPQHF	TGTGCCACCAGCAGAGATTTAGGGGGTTATCAGCCCCAGCATTTT
TRBJ1-1	TRBV6-2/TRBV6-3	TRBD1	NA	CASSYGTAAFF	TGTGCCAGCAGTTACGGGACAGCAGCTTTCTTT
TRBJ1-2	TRBV6-5	NA	NA	CASRTDPYGYTF	TGTGCCAGCAGGACAGACCCCTATGGCTACACCTTC
TRBJ2-7	TRBV6-5	NA	NA	CASSWDSGTASYEQYF	TGTGCCAGCAGTTGGGACTCCGGGACAGCATCCTACGAGCAGTACTTC
TRBJ2-7	TRBV25-1	NA	NA	CASSVAGFSYEQYF	TGTGCCAGCAGTGTGGCAGGCTTCTCCTACGAGCAGTACTTC
TRBJ1-1	TRBV10-3	TRBD1	NA	CAIRQGALNTEAFF	TGTGCCATCAGACAGGGGGCCTTGAACACTGAAGCTTTCTTT
TRBJ2-7	TRBV7-2	NA	NA	CASSQGQPYEQYF	TGTGCCAGCAGCCAAGGACAGCCCTACGAGCAGTACTTC
TRBJ2-7	TRBV11-2	TRBD1	NA	CASSLGTGPSYEQYF	TGTGCCAGCAGCTTAGGGACAGGACCCTCCTACGAGCAGTACTTC
TRBJ1-5	TRBV6-5	NA	NA	CASSYRYESNQPQHF	TGTGCCAGCAGTTACCGGTATGAGAGCAATCAGCCCCAGCATTTT
TRBJ1-2	TRBV27	NA	few	CASSLNGANYGYTF	TGTGCCAGCAGTTTAAACGGAGCTAACTATGGCTACACCTTC
TRBJ2-5	TRBV7-9	TRBD2	NA	CASSPGTSGGARETQYF	TGTGCCAGCAGCCCCGGGACTAGCGGGGGGGCTCGGGAGACCCAGTACTTC
TRBJ1-1	TRBV3-1/TRBV3-2	NA	few	CASSQGLKVSGAFF	TGTGCCAGCAGCCAAGGGCTAAAGGTGTCTGGTGCTTTCTTT
TRBJ2-1	TRBV11-2	NA	NA	CASSLAGTNEQFF	TGTGCCAGCAGCTTGGCCGGTACGAATGAGCAGTTCTTC
TRBJ1-6	TRBV3-1/TRBV3-2	TRBD1	NA	CATQDRVKSPLHF	TGTGCCACCCAGGACAGGGTTAAGTCACCCCTCCACTTT
TRBJ1-1	TRBV5-4	NA	NA	CASSLTRGNTEAFF	TGTGCCAGCAGCTTAACGCGGGGGAACACTGAAGCTTTCTTT
TRBJ2-1	TRBV18	TRBD1	NA	CASSPGTGGFEQFF	TGTGCCAGCTCCCCCGGGACAGGGGGATTTGAGCAGTTCTTC